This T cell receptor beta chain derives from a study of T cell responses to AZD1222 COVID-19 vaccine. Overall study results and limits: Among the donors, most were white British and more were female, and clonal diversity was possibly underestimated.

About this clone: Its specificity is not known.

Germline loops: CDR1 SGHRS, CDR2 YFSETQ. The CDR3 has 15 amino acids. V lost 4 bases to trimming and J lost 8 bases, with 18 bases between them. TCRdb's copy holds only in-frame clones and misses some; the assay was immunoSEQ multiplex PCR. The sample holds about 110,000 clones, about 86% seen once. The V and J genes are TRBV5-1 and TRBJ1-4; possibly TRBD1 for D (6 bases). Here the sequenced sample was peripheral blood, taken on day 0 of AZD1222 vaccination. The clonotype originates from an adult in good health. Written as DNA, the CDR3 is TGCGCCAGCAGCGGGATACCGGGGGCGAACGAAAAACTGTTTTTT. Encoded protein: CASSGIPGANEKLFF. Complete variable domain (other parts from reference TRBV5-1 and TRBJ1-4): KAGVTQTPRYLIKTRGQQVTLSCSPISGHRSVSWYQQTPGQGLQFLFEYFSETQRNKGNFPGRFSGRQFSNSRSEMNVSTLELGDSALYLCASSGIPGANEKLFFGSGTQLSVL.